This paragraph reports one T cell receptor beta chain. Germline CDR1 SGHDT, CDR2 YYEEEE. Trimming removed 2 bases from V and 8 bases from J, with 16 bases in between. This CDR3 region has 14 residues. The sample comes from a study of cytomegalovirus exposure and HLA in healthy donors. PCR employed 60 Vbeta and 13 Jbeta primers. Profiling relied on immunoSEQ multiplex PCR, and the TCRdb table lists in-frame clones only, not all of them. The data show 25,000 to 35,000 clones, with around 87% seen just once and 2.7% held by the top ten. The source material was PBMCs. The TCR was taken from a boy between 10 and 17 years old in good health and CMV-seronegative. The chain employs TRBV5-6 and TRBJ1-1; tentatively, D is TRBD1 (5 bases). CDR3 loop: CASSLSGREEEAFF. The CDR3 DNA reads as TGTGCCAGCAGCTTATCGGGCAGGGAGGAGGAAGCTTTCTTT.